The 14 T cell receptor beta chains given below trace back to one sample, sequenced in a study of blood T cell repertoires in COVID-19. Sequencing was performed with immunoSEQ multiplex PCR; in TCRdb, only in-frame clones are kept and a portion is missing. The sample includes 250,000 to 300,000 clones, 89% seen only once; the top ten take roughly 2.9%. The sequenced sample consisted of PBMCs or T cells enriched from blood (not recorded which). These receptors were collected from a woman aged 50 to 65 who had been exposed to COVID-19.

V and J are TRBV6-5 and TRBJ1-5, with a tentative D call TRBD1 (6 bases). Per germline, CDR1 MNHEY and CDR2 SVGAGI. The CDR3 totals 14 residues. V was cut by 8 bases and J by 1 base, with 12 bases left in between. CDR3 DNA: TGTGCCAGCGCGCCGCAGGGGAGCAATCAGCCCCAGCATTTT. Encoded protein: CASAPQGSNQPQHF.

CDR3 in amino acids: CAISESSGPVNTGELFF. CDR3 coding DNA: TGTGCCATCAGTGAGAGCTCAGGTCCCGTGAACACCGGGGAGCTGTTTTTT. The chain recombines TRBV10-3 with TRBJ2-2; D gene uncertain. From germline, CDR1 is ENHRY and CDR2 SYGVKD. The CDR3 loop spans 17 amino acids. Trimming took 2 bases from V and 1 from J, leaving 14 bases between them.

The chain employs TRBV18 and TRBJ2-7; D might be TRBD1 (5 bases). Trimming removed 3 bases at V and 5 bases at J, with 17 bases between. The CDR3 length is 15 residues. Germline-derived CDR1 and CDR2 are KGHSH and LQKENI. The CDR3 DNA follows: TGTGCCAGCTCACCTCAGGGATTTAGGAACGACGAGCAGTACTTC. Encoded protein: CASSPQGFRNDEQYF.

V is TRBV19 and J is TRBJ2-2; 9 nucleotides line up with TRBD1. The CDR3 contains 16 residues. Germline trimming cut 4 bases from V and 5 bases from J; bases unmatched to any gene: 8. The germline V gene has CDR1 LNHDA and CDR2 SQIVND (reference sequence). The CDR3 protein is CASSTQGQGGTGELFF. The CDR3 DNA reads TGTGCCAGTAGTACCCAGGGACAGGGTGGAACCGGGGAGCTGTTTTTT.

The V gene is TRBV10-3, the J gene TRBJ2-7; D gene unclear. CDR1 and CDR2 from the germline V gene are ENHRY and SYGVKD. The CDR3 consists of 12 residues. Trimming pared 5 bases from V and 0 bases from J, leaving 5 bases between. DNA of the CDR3: TGTGCCATCAGTCCAGACTCCTACGAGCAGTACTTC. Translation gives CAISPDSYEQYF.

V and J are TRBV3-1 (or the pseudogene TRBV3-2) and TRBJ1-3; no clear D gene. There are 15 residues in the CDR3. Deletions cut 2 bases from V and 1 base from J, with 9 bases between. Germline-derived CDR1 and CDR2 are LGHDT and YNNKEL (reference sequence). The CDR3 sequence: CASSQQDRSGNTIYF. The DNA for the CDR3 is TGTGCCAGCAGCCAACAGGATCGGTCTGGAAACACCATATATTTT.

The genes are TRBV19 and TRBJ2-5; D might be TRBD2 (5 bases). The CDR3 sequence is 14 residues long. Trimming took off 3 bases at V and 7 bases at J, with 15 bases between the two ends. From germline, CDR1 is LNHDA and CDR2 SQIVND (reference sequence). The CDR3 sequence: CASSMRRSEGTQYF. CDR3 coding DNA: TGTGCCAGTAGTATGAGGCGGTCTGAGGGGACCCAGTACTTC.

V and J are TRBV3-1 (or the pseudogene TRBV3-2) and TRBJ2-7, with D possibly being TRBD1 (5 bases). Trimming cost V 1 base and J 2 bases, with 12 bases left between them. The CDR3 extends over 15 amino acids. Germline V gene lookup returns CDR1 LGHDT and CDR2 YNNKEL (reference sequence). For the CDR3, the DNA is TGTGCCAGCAGCCAAGCCCAGGGATCACCCTACGAGCAGTACTTC. It specifies CASSQAQGSPYEQYF.

This sequence joins TRBV5-1 and TRBJ1-1, with TRBD1 matching 10 bases. This CDR3 contains 15 residues. The V gene end was trimmed by 0 bases and the J gene end by 4 bases; junction bases not matched to a gene: 3. Germline assignment: CDR1 SGHRS and CDR2 YFSETQ. CDR3 in DNA: TGCGCCAGCAGCTTGGATGGACAGGGGGGCACTGAAGCTTTCTTT. Amino acids: CASSLDGQGGTEAFF. Drawing the rest from reference TRBV5-1 and TRBJ1-1, the complete variable domain is KAGVTQTPRYLIKTRGQQVTLSCSPISGHRSVSWYQQTPGQGLQFLFEYFSETQRNKGNFPGRFSGRQFSNSRSEMNVSTLELGDSALYLCASSLDGQGGTEAFFGQGTRLTVV.

The chain joins TRBV5-6 to TRBJ1-3; D is uncertain. With 2 bases removed from V and 0 bases from J, the gap between germline ends came to 9 bases. CDR1 is SGHDT, CDR2 YYEEEE, per germline. CDR3 length: 15 residues. In nucleotides, the CDR3 is TGTGCCAGCAGCTTATTCGCGGGCTCTGGAAACACCATATATTTT. Protein product: CASSLFAGSGNTIYF.

The CDR3 protein is CASSRDSENIQYF. CDR3 bases: TGTGCCAGCAGCCGGGACTCTGAAAACATTCAGTACTTC. The V and J genes are TRBV12-3 or TRBV12-4 and TRBJ2-4; D is possibly TRBD2 (6 bases). V lost 6 bases and J 5 bases, leaving 11 bases between the germline ends. This CDR3 comprises 13 residues.

The chain uses TRBV4-1 and TRBJ1-5, with a weak D call TRBD1 (5 bases). Trimming pared 0 bases from V and 6 bases from J, leaving 15 bases between. In germline, CDR1 is MGHRA, CDR2 YSYEKL. This CDR3 has 16 residues. The CDR3 loop is CASSQDPTALGQPQHF. The DNA for the CDR3 is TGCGCCAGCAGCCAAGACCCGACAGCGCTCGGTCAGCCCCAGCATTTT.

The V call is TRBV7-9, the J call TRBJ2-7; 8 bases map to TRBD1. This CDR3 spans 17 amino acids. CDR1 and CDR2 (germline): SEHNR, FQNEAQ (reference sequence). Unmatched junction bases numbered 15, after V lost 5 bases and J lost 3 bases. The DNA of the CDR3 is TGTGCCAGCAGCCTCGTACGGGAGTGGGACAGGAGCTACGAGCAGTACTTC. Amino acids: CASSLVREWDRSYEQYF.

The V call is TRBV11-2, the J call TRBJ2-5; TRBD2 agrees at 14 bases. CDR3 length: 18 amino acids. Losses at the gene ends were 1 base for V and 5 bases for J; bases not matched to a gene: 9. Germline CDR1 SGHAT, CDR2 FQNNGV. This CDR3 is CASSLGRLAGGPRETQYF. CDR3 DNA sequence: TGTGCCAGCAGCTTAGGGCGACTAGCGGGGGGGCCCCGGGAGACCCAGTACTTC.